Presented here are 13 T cell receptor beta chains from one specimen sequenced in a study of PD-1 blockade in classical Hodgkin lymphoma. Every single patient, without exception, relapsed after autologous stem cell transplantation, and brentuximab vedotin exposure varied. It was by magnetic negative selection that CD4+ T cells were purified from thawed PBMCs. The method was immunoSEQ multiplex PCR; TCRdb's version includes in-frame clones alone and lacks a portion of them. In the table there are 4,000 to 4,500 clones, 78% of which are singletons. The sample was CD4+ T cells from blood, taken at baseline. These receptors were collected from a human donor with classical Hodgkin lymphoma.

This clone is judged large. The rearrangement joins TRBV19 to TRBJ1-2; a possible D gene is TRBD1 (5 bases). Germline lookup yields CDR1 LNHDA and CDR2 SQIVND (reference sequence). Trimming removed 1 base at V and 7 bases at J, with 13 bases between. The CDR3 spans 14 residues. CDR3 sequence reads: CASSIAPGGGGYTF. CDR3 nucleotides: TGTGCCAGTAGTATAGCGCCCGGGGGTGGTGGCTACACCTTC.

The V and J genes are TRBV29-1 and TRBJ2-5; 7 bases match TRBD1. The V segment lost 6 bases and the J segment 0 bases; nucleotides outside the gene matches: 10. Germline CDR1 reads SQVTM; CDR2 reads ANQGSEA. The CDR3 spans 15 residues. CDR3 sequence: CSVKGGQMHQETQYF. The CDR3 nucleotides are TGCAGCGTAAAAGGGGGCCAAATGCACCAAGAGACCCAGTACTTC.

This sequence joins TRBV7-9 and TRBJ1-2, with 7 bases fitting TRBD1. CDR1 is SEHNR, CDR2 FQNEAQ, per germline (reference sequence). V lost 11 bases and J lost 4; bases outside the gene matches: 7. The CDR3 loop spans 12 amino acids. The CDR3 loop reads CAGTGVGYGYTF. The CDR3 coding sequence is TGTGCCGGTACAGGGGTCGGCTATGGCTACACCTTC. Looking up the rest from reference TRBV7-9 and TRBJ1-2 gives the full variable domain: DTGVSQNPRHKITKRGQNVTFRCDPISEHNRLYWYRQTLGQGPEFLTYFQNEAQLEKSRLLSDRFSAERPKGSFSTLEIQRTEQGDSAMYLCAGTGVGYGYTFGSGTRLTVV.

Worth noting for this clone: One end of the junction fails to match germline, which may point to a read error. This chain uses TRBV5-4 with TRBJ1-3; D is undetermined. Germline-derived CDR1 and CDR2 are SGHNT and YYREEE (reference sequence). The CDR3 length is 17 residues. CDR3 region: CASSQDIVAKSGNTIYF. The CDR3, as DNA: TGCGCCAGCAGCCAAGATATCGTGGCAAAGTCTGGAAACACCATATATTTT.

The genes are TRBV7-2 and TRBJ2-5, with D maybe TRBD1 (5 bases). Deletions cut 5 bases from V and 3 bases from J, with 19 bases between. The germline gives CDR1 SGHTA, CDR2 FQGNSA. The CDR3 sequence is 16 residues long. This CDR3 is CASSLTVIFREETQYF. As DNA, the CDR3 is TGTGCCAGCAGCCTAACCGTGATATTCAGGGAAGAGACCCAGTACTTC.

The chain links TRBV5-6 to TRBJ2-7; D gene unclear. Germline values: CDR1 SGHDT, CDR2 YYEEEE. The CDR3 covers 17 residues. The germline V and J ends were trimmed by 2 bases and 0 bases, with 18 bases remaining between them. For the CDR3, the DNA is TGTGCCAGCAGCTTTCTGGGTAAGGGAAGTGGCTCCTACGAGCAGTACGTC. This gives the protein CASSFLGKGSGSYEQYV.

This clone was seen just once. The chain joins TRBV10-3 to TRBJ1-2; D remains ambiguous. Looked up from germline, CDR1 is ENHRY and CDR2 is SYGVKD. V shed 4 bases and J shed 1 base, with 4 bases lying between them. The CDR3 length is 12 residues. CDR3 loop: CAISAFNYGYTF. For the CDR3, the DNA is TGTGCCATCAGTGCCTTTAACTATGGCTACACCTTC.

V and J are TRBV6-1 and TRBJ2-1; D possibly corresponds to TRBD2 (7 bases). V lost 5 bases and J 3 bases, leaving 14 bases between the germline ends. The CDR3 runs to 15 residues. Looked up from germline, CDR1 is MNHNS and CDR2 is SASEGT. CDR3 sequence reads: CASSRQGGGYNEQFF. The DNA for the CDR3 is TGTGCCAGCAGTCGACAAGGGGGGGGCTACAATGAGCAGTTCTTC.

The count of this clone is one. The V gene is TRBV7-9, the J gene TRBJ2-3; 8 bases match TRBD1. Germline lookup yields CDR1 SEHNR and CDR2 FQNEAQ (reference sequence). This CDR3 has 15 residues. After removal of 5 bases from V and 3 bases from J, the junction contained 7 bases not matched to a gene. The CDR3 sequence: CASSLDRVRTDTQYF. CDR3 sequence (DNA): TGTGCCAGCAGCCTGGACAGGGTTCGGACAGATACGCAGTATTTT.

In this sample, this clone turned up once. V and J are TRBV11-3 and TRBJ2-7, with 7 bases that match TRBD1. The germline CDR1 and CDR2 sequences are SGHNT and YENEEA. The CDR3 spans 12 residues. V lost 5 bases and J lost 5; bases outside the gene matches: 3. CDR3 amino acids: CASSLTGDEQYF. The CDR3 region has the DNA TGTGCCAGCAGCCTAACAGGGGACGAGCAGTACTTC.

The chain joins TRBV2 to TRBJ1-6; weak D call: TRBD1 (6 bases). Germline assignment: CDR1 SNHLY and CDR2 FYNNEI. V gave up 7 bases and J gave up 11 bases, with 18 bases separating them. The CDR3 is 14 amino acids. The CDR3 loop is CASTSTGFRAPLHF. For the CDR3, the DNA is TGTGCCAGCACCTCGACAGGTTTCCGGGCACCCCTCCACTTT.

The rearrangement links TRBV29-1 to TRBJ2-6; no firm D call. CDR1 is SQVTM and CDR2 is ANQGSEA in the germline V gene. The CDR3 sequence is 14 residues long. Trimming left V 5 bases short and J 3 bases short, with 11 bases between. CDR3 amino acids: CSVLGWDGANVLTF. The CDR3 DNA sequence: TGCAGCGTTCTGGGATGGGATGGGGCCAACGTCCTGACTTTC.

The rearrangement links TRBV19 to TRBJ1-2; D not resolved. V was trimmed by 4 bases and J by 3 bases, leaving 15 bases between them. This CDR3 comprises 15 residues. Germline values: CDR1 LNHDA, CDR2 SQIVND (reference sequence). The CDR3: CASSTSDGIYYGYTF. The CDR3 bases are TGTGCCAGTAGTACAAGCGACGGGATCTACTATGGCTACACCTTC.